One T cell receptor beta chain is described in this entry. This sample is drawn from a study of CD8 T cells in ankylosing spondylitis. V was trimmed by 0 bases and J by 7 bases, leaving 18 bases between them. CDR1 is LGHNA and CDR2 is YNFKEQ in the germline V gene. The length of the CDR3 is 16 residues. TCRdb fed the 5' RACE reads into MiXCR, producing one record per CDR3 protein. The table includes 350,000 or so distinct CDR3 sequences, around 10% detected once. This clonotype was sampled from a female donor with ankylosing spondylitis or in good health (not recorded which). The chain links TRBV4-2 to TRBJ1-2; the D gene is possibly TRBD1 (5 bases). The sequencing sample was made of blood, either unsorted or a sorted T cell fraction (not recorded which). The DNA for the CDR3 is TGTGCCAGCAGCCAAGAGAACACCCGGGGACCGGGTGGCTACACCTTC. Protein sequence: CASSQENTRGPGGYTF.